The 24 T cell receptor beta chains in this list originate from one sample, sequenced in a study of blood T cell repertoires in COVID-19. This table comes from immunoSEQ multiplex PCR, and its TCRdb copy is limited to in-frame clones, with some not included. The repertoire holds a few hundred thousand clones, with roughly four fifths as singletons. Source material: PBMCs or T cells enriched from blood (not recorded which). Receptors were obtained from a woman aged 35 to 49 with acute COVID-19.

The rearrangement links TRBV14 to TRBJ2-5, with a tentative D call TRBD1 (6 bases). V was shortened by 1 base and J by 10 bases, with 13 bases between the two germline ends. CDR3 length: 13 residues. CDR1 is SGHDN and CDR2 is FVKESK in the germline V gene. CDR3 sequence reads: CASSQGDNRVQYF. DNA for the CDR3: TGTGCCAGCAGCCAAGGGGACAACCGGGTCCAGTACTTC.

As concerns this clone: Other DNA sequences of this sample code for an identical CDR3. The V and J genes are TRBV5-1 and TRBJ2-1; possible D gene TRBD2, 6 bases. Germline CDR1 and CDR2: SGHRS and YFSETQ. V lost 0 bases and J lost 0, with 10 bases in between. The CDR3 covers 16 residues. The CDR3: CASSLVAGSSYNEQFF. The DNA of the CDR3 is TGCGCCAGCAGCTTGGTGGCGGGGTCCTCCTACAATGAGCAGTTCTTC.

The genes are TRBV19 and TRBJ1-6, with D unresolved. The CDR3 totals 13 residues. Germline-derived CDR1 and CDR2 are LNHDA and SQIVND (reference sequence). The V gene lost 4 bases and the J gene lost 7 bases, with 8 bases spanning the gap. The chain's CDR3 is CASSTPQNSPLHF. The DNA for the CDR3 is TGTGCCAGTAGTACCCCACAGAATTCACCCCTCCACTTT.

The rearrangement uses TRBV15 and TRBJ2-1, with TRBD2 identical over 8 bases. Germline lookup yields CDR1 LNHNV and CDR2 YYDKDF (reference sequence). V was pared by 9 bases and J by 1 base, with 17 bases of the junction left unmatched. This CDR3 comprises 18 residues. In nucleotides, the CDR3 is TGTGCCACAGCCGGTGGAATAGATAGCGGGAAATCCTACAATGAGCAGTTCTTC. Translated, it gives CATAGGIDSGKSYNEQFF.

The chain is built from TRBV5-6 and TRBJ1-2; D call uncertain. This CDR3 is 14 amino acids long. Germline V lookup: CDR1 SGHDT, CDR2 YYEEEE. V lost 4 bases and J lost 6, with 16 bases in between. The CDR3, as DNA: TGTGCCAGCAGCGCGGATACGGAGAGGGATGGCTACACCTTC. It yields the protein CASSADTERDGYTF. The full variable domain, with the rest looked up from reference TRBV5-6 and TRBJ1-2, is DAGVTQSPTHLIKTRGQQVTLRCSPKSGHDTVSWYQQALGQGPQFIFQYYEEEERQRGNFPDRFSGHQFPNYSSELNVNALLLGDSALYLCASSADTERDGYTFGSGTRLTVV.

V and J are TRBV6-5 and TRBJ2-2, with TRBD1 as a possible D gene (5 bases). The ends were cut back, 2 bases at V and 4 bases at J, with 11 bases in the middle. CDR3 length equals 15 residues. Germline V gene sequence: CDR1 MNHEY, CDR2 SVGAGI. The CDR3 nucleotides read TGTGCCAGCAGTTACCGGCAGGGCGGCACCGGGGAGCTGTTTTTT. Translated, it gives CASSYRQGGTGELFF.

V is TRBV4-3 and J is TRBJ1-1, with 7 bases matching TRBD1. The CDR3 runs 16 residues. Germline CDR1 reads LGHNA; CDR2 reads YSLEER. After removal of 4 bases from V and 4 bases from J, the junction contained 12 bases not matched to a gene. The DNA of the CDR3 is TGCGCCAGCAGCCCAACCGGGAGGGGGCTCGGCACTGAAGCTTTCTTT. It codes for CASSPTGRGLGTEAFF.

The chain uses TRBV28 and TRBJ1-1; D possibly corresponds to TRBD1 (5 bases). Germline V gene sequence: CDR1 MDHEN, CDR2 SYDVKM. The V end lost 3 bases, the J end lost 0 bases, and 17 bases lay between the germline ends. This CDR3 spans 17 amino acids. The chain's CDR3 is CASSFPTSTGLNTEAFF. The CDR3 nucleotides read TGTGCCAGCAGTTTTCCCACGTCAACAGGCCTGAACACTGAAGCTTTCTTT.

The chain employs TRBV28 and TRBJ1-1, with D maybe TRBD1 (6 bases). The V gene lost 5 bases and the J gene lost 6 bases, with 16 bases spanning the gap. This CDR3 has 14 residues. The V gene's germline CDR1 is MDHEN and CDR2 SYDVKM. The CDR3 DNA follows: TGTGCCAGCAGTCCTACAGGGTTGTCGGCTGAAGCTTTCTTT. Translation: CASSPTGLSAEAFF.

This rearrangement joins TRBV6-5 to TRBJ1-4; the match to TRBD1 covers 9 bases. Per the germline V gene, CDR1 is MNHEY and CDR2 is SVGAGI. V shed 8 bases and J 8 bases; nucleotides not matched to a gene: 9. The CDR3 spans 14 residues. CDR3 sequence reads: CASGGQGFGEKLFF. DNA of the CDR3: TGTGCCAGCGGAGGACAGGGGTTCGGAGAAAAACTGTTTTTT.

On this clone: Other DNA sequences in this sample translate to the same CDR3. The rearrangement joins TRBV7-2 to TRBJ1-2; maybe TRBD1 (5 bases). V dropped 1 base and J dropped 2 bases, with 5 bases sitting between them. The CDR3 sequence is 13 residues long. Germline assignment: CDR1 SGHTA and CDR2 FQGNSA. For the CDR3, the DNA is TGTGCCAGCAGCTTAGGACAGAACTATGGCTACACCTTC. Its translation: CASSLGQNYGYTF.

The gene calls are TRBV5-1 and TRBJ2-7; D is uncertain. V dropped 1 base and J dropped 2 bases, with 13 bases sitting between them. CDR1 and CDR2 from the germline V gene are SGHRS and YFSETQ. This CDR3 contains 15 residues. For the CDR3, the DNA is TGCGCCAGCAGCTTGTCCAGCGCCAGACCCTACGAGCAGTACTTC. It yields the protein CASSLSSARPYEQYF.

The V call is TRBV3-1 (or the pseudogene TRBV3-2), the J call TRBJ2-7; D is perhaps TRBD1 (6 bases). The CDR3 is made up of 13 amino acids. Germline lookup yields CDR1 LGHDT and CDR2 YNNKEL (reference sequence). Trimming stripped 4 bases from V and 5 bases from J, with 12 bases between. The CDR3 nucleotides read TGTGCCAGCAGCCTCAGGGGAGCCAACGAGCAGTACTTC. Translation: CASSLRGANEQYF.

The chain carries TRBV12-5 and TRBJ1-2; D is unresolved. This CDR3 spans 14 amino acids. Trimming removed 1 base at V and 5 bases at J, with 11 bases between. The V gene's germline CDR1 is LGHNT and CDR2 FRNRAP. This chain's CDR3 is CASGLDGGRYGYTF. In nucleotides, the CDR3 is TGTGCTAGTGGTTTGGACGGAGGGAGGTATGGCTACACCTTC.

A few counts support this clone. The chain couples TRBV28 to TRBJ2-7; 8 bases are a match to TRBD2. The CDR3 is made up of 14 amino acids. Germline CDR1 and CDR2: MDHEN and SYDVKM. Losses at the gene ends were 4 bases for V and 12 bases for J; bases not matched to a gene: 14. Here the CDR3 DNA reads TGTGCCAGCAGTTCCCCGGGGGGGAGCCGCGGGTCGTACTTC. It specifies CASSSPGGSRGSYF. Looking up the rest from reference TRBV28 and TRBJ2-7 gives the full variable domain: DVKVTQSSRYLVKRTGEKVFLECVQDMDHENMFWYRQDPGLGLRLIYFSYDVKMKEKGDIPEGYSVSREKKERFSLILESASTNQTSMYLCASSSPGGSRGSYFGPGTRLTVT.

J is TRBJ1-1 and V is TRBV12-3 or TRBV12-4; TRBD1 aligns across 7 bases. The CDR3 runs to 13 residues. The junction had 5 bases not matched to a gene; V was cut back by 6 bases and J by 4 bases. This CDR3 is CASSPDRATEAFF. CDR3 in DNA: TGTGCCAGCAGCCCCGACAGGGCCACTGAAGCTTTCTTT.

In nucleotides, the CDR3 is TGCAGCGTTGGACAGGGGGAGTCCTACGAGCAGTACTTC. Protein sequence: CSVGQGESYEQYF. The chain is built from TRBV29-1 and TRBJ2-7; 9 nucleotides align to TRBD1. Germline CDR1 and CDR2: SQVTM and ANQGSEA. This CDR3 contains 13 residues. Germline trimming cut 4 bases from V and 1 base from J; bases unmatched to any gene: 2.

V gene TRBV4-1 combines with J gene TRBJ1-1; the D is unclear. This CDR3 contains 16 residues. The V and J ends lost 4 bases and 0 bases respectively, with 15 bases between them. Germline CDR1 and CDR2: MGHRA and YSYEKL. In nucleotides, the CDR3 is TGCGCCAGCAGCCCTGACAATAGGGAGATGAACACTGAAGCTTTCTTT. Its protein product is CASSPDNREMNTEAFF.

Comments on this clone: Other DNA sequences in this specimen translate into the identical CDR3. CDR3 sequence (DNA): TGTGCCAGCAGCTCGGGGTCCTACGAGCAGTACTTC. Translated, it gives CASSSGSYEQYF. The chain employs TRBV5-4 and TRBJ2-7, with D possibly TRBD2 on 5 matching bases. CDR1 is SGHNT, CDR2 YYREEE, per germline (reference sequence). The V and J ends lost 3 bases and 1 base respectively, with 5 bases between them. This CDR3 is built from 12 residues.

This clone was detected once. The chain has TRBV29-1 and TRBJ1-2; D unclear. V lost 5 bases to trimming and J lost 2 bases, with 9 bases between them. Germline V gives CDR1 SQVTM, CDR2 ANQGSEA. The CDR3 extends over 12 amino acids. For the CDR3, the DNA is TGCAGCGTTTATAGTTCCAACTATGGCTACACCTTC. It is translated as CSVYSSNYGYTF.

V usage is TRBV19 and J usage is TRBJ2-1, with TRBD2 matching over 8 bases. J lost 4 bases, V lost 3 bases, and 11 bases had no gene match. The CDR3 totals 17 residues. Germline CDR1 is LNHDA and CDR2 is SQIVND (reference sequence). In nucleotides, the CDR3 is TGTGCCAGTAGTATGACCGGGACTAGTGTGGGATACAATGAGCAGTTCTTC. Its translation: CASSMTGTSVGYNEQFF.

This rearrangement joins TRBV11-2 to TRBJ1-3; D unclear. The length of the CDR3 is 14 residues. CDR1 is SGHAT, CDR2 FQNNGV, per germline. V dropped 0 bases and J dropped 2 bases, with 5 bases sitting between them. Here the CDR3 reads CASSLERAGNTIYF. CDR3 nucleotides: TGTGCCAGCAGCTTAGAGAGGGCTGGAAACACCATATATTTT.

This CDR3 is CASRRQGDYGYTF. The CDR3 DNA is TGTGCCAGCCGTCGACAGGGCGACTATGGCTACACCTTC. V is TRBV27 and J is TRBJ1-2, with TRBD1 matching over 7 bases. After removal of 8 bases from V and 3 bases from J, the junction contained 6 bases not matched to a gene. Germline CDR1 is MNHEY and CDR2 is SMNVEV (reference sequence). The CDR3 length is 13 residues.

The chain recombines TRBV28 with TRBJ1-1; 7 positions match TRBD1. CDR3 size: 15 residues. CDR1 MDHEN and CDR2 SYDVKM come from the germline V gene. V dropped 5 bases and J dropped 0; count of bases not matched to a gene: 6. The CDR3 bases are TGTGCCAGCAGTCCAATACAGGGGTTGAACACTGAAGCTTTCTTT. It codes for CASSPIQGLNTEAFF.